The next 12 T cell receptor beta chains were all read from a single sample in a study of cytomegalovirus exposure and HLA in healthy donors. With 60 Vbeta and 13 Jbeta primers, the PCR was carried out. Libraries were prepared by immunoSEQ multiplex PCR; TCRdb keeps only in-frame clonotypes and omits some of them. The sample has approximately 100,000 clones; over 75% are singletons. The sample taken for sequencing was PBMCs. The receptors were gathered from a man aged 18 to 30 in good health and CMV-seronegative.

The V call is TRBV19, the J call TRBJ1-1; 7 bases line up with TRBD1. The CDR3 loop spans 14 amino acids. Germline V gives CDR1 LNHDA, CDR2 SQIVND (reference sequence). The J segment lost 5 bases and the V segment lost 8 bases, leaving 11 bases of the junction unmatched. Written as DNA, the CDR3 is TGTGCCAGTCTGACCCTTCAGGGGGAAACTGAAGCTTTCTTT. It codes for CASLTLQGETEAFF.

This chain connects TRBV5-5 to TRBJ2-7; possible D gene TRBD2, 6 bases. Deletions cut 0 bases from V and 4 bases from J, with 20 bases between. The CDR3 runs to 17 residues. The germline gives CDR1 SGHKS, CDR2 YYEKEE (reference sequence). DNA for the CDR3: TGTGCCAGCAGCTTGGGGGACCCCGGGGGAAGTAAATACGAGCAGTACTTC. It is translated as CASSLGDPGGSKYEQYF.

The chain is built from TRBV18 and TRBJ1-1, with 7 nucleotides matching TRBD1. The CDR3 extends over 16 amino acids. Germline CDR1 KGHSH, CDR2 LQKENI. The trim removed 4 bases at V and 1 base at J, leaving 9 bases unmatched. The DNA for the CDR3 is TGTGCCAGCTCACTACTCGGAGGGGGCGAGAACACTGAAGCTTTCTTT. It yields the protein CASSLLGGGENTEAFF. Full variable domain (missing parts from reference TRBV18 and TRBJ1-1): NAGVMQNPRHLVRRRGQEARLRCSPMKGHSHVYWYRQLPEEGLKFMVYLQKENIIDESGMPKERFSAEFPKEGPSILRIQQVVRGDSAAYFCASSLLGGGENTEAFFGQGTRLTVV.

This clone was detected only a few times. CDR3 protein: CASSTPGAGELFF. CDR3 nucleotide sequence: TGTGCCAGTAGTACCCCAGGGGCCGGGGAGCTGTTTTTT. This chain joins TRBV19 and TRBJ2-2, with D tentatively TRBD1 (6 bases). Germline V CDR1 and CDR2: LNHDA, SQIVND (reference sequence). The CDR3 length is 13 residues. The V and J ends lost 4 bases and 6 bases respectively, with 9 bases between them.

DNA for the CDR3: TGTGCCAGCAGGTCTGATGGAGGGGAAGCTTTCTTT. This codes for CASRSDGGEAFF. V is TRBV7-8 and J is TRBJ1-1, with D unresolved. CDR3 length equals 12 residues. Looked up from germline, CDR1 is SGHVS and CDR2 is FQNEAQ. V was pared by 6 bases and J by 8 bases, with 13 bases between.

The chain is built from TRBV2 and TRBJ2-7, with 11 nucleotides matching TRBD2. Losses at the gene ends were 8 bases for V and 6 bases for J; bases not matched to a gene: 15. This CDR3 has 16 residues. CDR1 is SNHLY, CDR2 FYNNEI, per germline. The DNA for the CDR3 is TGTGCCAGCGGCTCCCTGATAGCGGGGGGGCGCGGCGAGCAGTACTTC. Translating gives CASGSLIAGGRGEQYF. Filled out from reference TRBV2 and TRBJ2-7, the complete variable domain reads EPEVTQTPSHQVTQMGQEVILRCVPISNHLYFYWYRQILGQKVEFLVSFYNNEISEKSEIFDDQFSVERPDGSNFTLKIRSTKLEDSAMYFCASGSLIAGGRGEQYFGPGTRLTVT.

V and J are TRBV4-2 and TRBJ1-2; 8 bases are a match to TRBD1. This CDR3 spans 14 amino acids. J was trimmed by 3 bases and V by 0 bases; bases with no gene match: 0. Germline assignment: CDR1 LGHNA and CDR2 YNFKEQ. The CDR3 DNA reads TGTGCCAGCAGCCAAGAACAGGGGGACTATGGCTACACCTTC. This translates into CASSQEQGDYGYTF.

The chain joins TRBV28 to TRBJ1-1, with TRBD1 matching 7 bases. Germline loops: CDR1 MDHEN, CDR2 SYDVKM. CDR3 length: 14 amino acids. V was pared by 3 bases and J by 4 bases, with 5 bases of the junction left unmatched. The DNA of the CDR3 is TGTGCCAGCAGTTTTCAGGGGGGCGTCACTGAAGCTTTCTTT. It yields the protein CASSFQGGVTEAFF.

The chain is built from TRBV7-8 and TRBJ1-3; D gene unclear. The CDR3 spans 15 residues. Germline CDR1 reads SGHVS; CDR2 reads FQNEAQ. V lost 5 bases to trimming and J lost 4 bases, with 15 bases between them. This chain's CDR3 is CASSAPHYEGNTIYF. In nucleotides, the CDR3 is TGTGCCAGCAGCGCGCCACACTATGAGGGAAACACCATATATTTT.

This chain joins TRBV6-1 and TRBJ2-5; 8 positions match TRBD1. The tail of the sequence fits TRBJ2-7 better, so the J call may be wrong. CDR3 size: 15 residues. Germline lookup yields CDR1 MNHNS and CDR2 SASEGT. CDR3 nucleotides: TGTGCCAGCAGTGAAGAGTCAGGGGGCGGGCACGAGCAGTACTTC. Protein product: CASSEESGGGHEQYF.

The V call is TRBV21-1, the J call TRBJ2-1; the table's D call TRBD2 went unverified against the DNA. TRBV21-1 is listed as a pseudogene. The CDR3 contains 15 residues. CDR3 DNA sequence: TGTGCCAGCAGCATAGGGAGGAGCTCCTACAATGAGCAGTTCTTC. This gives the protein CASSIGRSSYNEQFF.

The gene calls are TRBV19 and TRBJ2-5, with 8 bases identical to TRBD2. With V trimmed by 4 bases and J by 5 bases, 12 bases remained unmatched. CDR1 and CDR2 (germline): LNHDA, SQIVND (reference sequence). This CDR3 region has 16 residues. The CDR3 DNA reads TGTGCCAGTAGTACCCTTCTAGCGGGCGAGTGGGAGACCCAGTACTTC. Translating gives CASSTLLAGEWETQYF.